This is a list of T cell receptor beta chains from one sample in a study of cytomegalovirus exposure and HLA in healthy donors. Repertoires were generated with immunoSEQ multiplex PCR, while TCRdb's copy carries only in-frame clones and drops some. The sample carries about 180,000 clones, around nine tenths recorded once. Sequenced material: PBMCs. The receptors were gathered from a man younger than 30 in good health and CMV-seropositive. Each CDR3 is given with its conserved first and last residue. D genes are given only for firm matches. Only part of the rows carry a size: once, few, many, or a class if the clone is expanded.

cdr3_length	clone_size	d_call	v_call	j_call	cdr3_aa	cdr3_nt
15	-	TRBD1	TRBV5-1	TRBJ1-1	CASSPRQGTNTEAFF	TGCGCCAGCAGCCCCCGACAGGGAACCAACACTGAAGCTTTCTTT
9	-	-	TRBV5-8	TRBJ2-1	CASNMQRFF	TGTGCCAGCAACATGCAGCGGTTCTTC
17	-	-	TRBV13	TRBJ2-5	CASSSSTGTHQQETQYF	TGTGCCAGCAGCTCTTCCACCGGGACACACCAACAAGAGACCCAGTACTTC
13	-	-	TRBV27	TRBJ2-6	CASSWDRANVLTF	TGTGCCAGCAGTTGGGACAGGGCCAACGTCCTGACTTTC
15	-	TRBD1	TRBV4-2	TRBJ2-5	CASSQAQDRVETQYF	TGTGCCAGCAGCCAAGCGCAGGACAGGGTAGAGACCCAGTACTTC
11	-	-	TRBV7-9	TRBJ2-7	CASSPGLEQYF	TGTGCCAGCAGCCCTGGGCTCGAGCAGTACTTC
12	-	-	TRBV29-1	TRBJ2-7	CSVGAGTYEQYF	TGCAGCGTTGGGGCGGGAACCTACGAGCAGTACTTC
11	-	TRBD1	TRBV20-1	TRBJ2-5	CRSTGTQGEYF	TGCAGGTCGACAGGGACCCAAGGAGAGTACTTC
11	-	-	TRBV2	TRBJ1-2	CASRDFYGYTF	TGTGCCAGCAGGGACTTCTATGGCTACACCTTC
12	-	-	TRBV19	TRBJ1-1	CASSINRYNAFF	TGTGCCAGTAGTATAAACAGGTACAACGCTTTCTTT
15	-	-	TRBV4-3	TRBJ1-5	CASSQVGGGNQPQHF	TGCGCCAGCAGTCAGGTTGGGGGGGGGAATCAGCCCCAGCATTTT
13	-	-	TRBV11-2	TRBJ2-7	CASSLGGEYEQYF	TGTGCCAGCAGCTTAGGGGGAGAGTACGAGCAGTACTTC
11	-	-	TRBV28	TRBJ2-1	CASSFSGEQFF	TGTGCCAGCAGTTTCTCGGGTGAGCAGTTCTTC
14	-	TRBD2	TRBV9	TRBJ2-3	CASSVVAGVDTQYF	TGTGCCAGCAGCGTAGTTGCGGGAGTTGATACGCAGTATTTT
17	-	-	TRBV6-1	TRBJ2-2	CASSVNTGSWSTGELFF	TGTGCCAGCAGTGTCAATACGGGGTCGTGGAGCACCGGGGAGCTGTTTTTT
11	-	-	TRBV30	TRBJ2-7	CAWSGTDEQYF	TGTGCCTGGAGTGGGACAGACGAGCAGTACTTC
15	-	-	TRBV5-1	TRBJ2-7	CASSPSVQRGYEQYF	TGCGCCAGCAGCCCATCCGTGCAACGGGGCTACGAGCAGTACTTC
13	-	TRBD2	TRBV29-1	TRBJ2-7	CSVAGLAGDEQYF	TGCAGCGTTGCGGGGCTAGCGGGAGACGAGCAGTACTTC
15	-	TRBD2	TRBV7-2	TRBJ2-3	CASSLGLAGSDTQYF	TGTGCCAGCAGCTTAGGACTAGCGGGGTCTGATACGCAGTATTTT
15	-	-	TRBV4-3	TRBJ1-4	CASSQGRGTNEKLFF	TGCGCCAGCAGCCAGGGGAGGGGAACTAATGAAAAACTGTTTTTT
16	-	-	TRBV28	TRBJ2-3	CASTSSGTFLTDTQYF	TGTGCCAGCACCTCCTCCGGGACTTTTCTTACAGATACGCAGTATTTT
15	few	-	TRBV9	TRBJ1-4	CASSVAGDTNEKLFF	TGTGCCAGCAGCGTAGCGGGGGATACTAATGAAAAACTGTTTTTT
14	-	-	TRBV2	TRBJ2-5	CASCPGLRQETQYF	TGTGCCAGCTGCCCAGGGTTGAGGCAAGAGACCCAGTACTTC
11	-	-	TRBV29-1	TRBJ2-5	CSVEVLGTQYF	TGCAGCGTTGAGGTCCTCGGGACCCAGTACTTC
15	-	TRBD2	TRBV5-1	TRBJ2-7	CASRPTSGSIYEQYF	TGCGCCAGCAGACCGACTAGCGGGAGTATCTACGAGCAGTACTTC
14	-	-	TRBV6-5	TRBJ2-1	CASSAGLDYNEQFF	TGTGCCAGCAGTGCAGGACTTGACTACAATGAGCAGTTCTTC
16	-	TRBD1	TRBV9	TRBJ1-2	CASSVAGLTGVDGYTF	TGTGCCAGCAGCGTAGCGGGCCTGACAGGGGTTGATGGCTACACCTTC
13	-	TRBD2	TRBV14	TRBJ2-7	CASSQGLAHEQYF	TGTGCCAGCAGCCAGGGACTAGCCCACGAGCAGTACTTC
16	-	TRBD2	TRBV4-3	TRBJ2-7	CASSPGLAGGSYEQYF	TGCGCCAGCAGCCCTGGACTAGCGGGAGGCTCCTACGAGCAGTACTTC
15	-	TRBD2	TRBV9	TRBJ2-3	CASSVAGGGTDTQYF	TGTGCCAGCAGCGTAGCTGGGGGGGGCACAGATACGCAGTATTTT
13	-	-	TRBV10-3	TRBJ2-7	CAISESQGGEQYF	TGTGCCATCAGTGAGTCGCAGGGCGGCGAGCAGTACTTC
15	-	TRBD2	TRBV28	TRBJ2-1	CASSTSVWSYNEQFF	TGTGCCAGCAGCACTAGCGTTTGGTCCTACAATGAGCAGTTCTTC
14	-	-	TRBV7-8	TRBJ2-5	CASSLPGQGETQYF	TGTGCCAGCAGCTTACCCGGACAAGGAGAGACCCAGTACTTC
16	once	TRBD2	TRBV13	TRBJ2-3	CASSPSVGGGTDTQYF	TGTGCCAGCAGCCCTAGTGTGGGAGGGGGCACAGATACGCAGTATTTT
13	-	-	TRBV7-3	TRBJ1-6	CASSLDGLSPLHF	TGTGCCAGCAGCTTAGACGGGTTGTCACCCCTCCACTTT
14	-	-	TRBV4-3	TRBJ2-1	CASSRTGLYNEQFF	TGCGCCAGCAGCCGAACGGGGTTATACAATGAGCAGTTCTTC
13	few	-	TRBV30	TRBJ2-1	CAWSVSGASEQFF	TGTGCCTGGAGTGTATCTGGGGCTAGTGAGCAGTTCTTC